This T cell receptor (beta chain) appears in the sequencing data of a study of blood T cell repertoires in COVID-19 (dated by TCRdb to the early 2020s). The study in broad terms: Samples from collaborators originated in the United States, Italy and Spain and spanned both the acute and convalescent phases of COVID-19. The prospective study material was composed of cDNA or gDNA derived from T cells, B-cell-depleted T cells, or PBMCs. Deeply sampled blood TCRbeta repertoires from subjects exposed to, actively infected with, or recovered from COVID-19 were included in the dataset. The repertoires were made available in a free public database intended to serve as a resource for research on the immune response to SARS-CoV-2. Samples were obtained from the ongoing ImmuneRACE study (first 160 participants) and from over 1,000 subjects provided by 6 global collaborators. Sample metadata almost always included a de-identified subject ID, COVID-19 status, age in years and sex. HLA class I and class II types, where available, came from metadata supplied by the sample provider rather than from assay-based typing. Study-wide conclusions, independent of this receptor: Clinical and demographic metadata were provided uncurated, with the amount varying by source and participant.

TCRbeta CDR3 regions were amplified from genomic DNA by means of the immunoSEQ Assay, a bias-controlled multiplex PCR. As for the authors' bioinformatics: Within the assay, amplification of reference gene primers was used to estimate how many nucleated cells each sample contained. To quantify the absolute abundance of each unique TCRbeta CDR3 rearrangement, sequence reads were collapsed and filtered. For each sample, productive Simpson clonality was calculated as the square root of Simpson's diversity index across productive rearrangements. TCRdb provides this immuneACCESS table in a form limited to in-frame rearrangements. Some clones are lacking; in checked studies, under half of them reflect an unresolved V gene, and why the rest are absent is not known. The D gene and trimming were derived from the DNA, and the V and J assignments and clone size from that table. The sample data list 130,000 to 150,000 clones, and more than 75% of these were observed just once. Roughly 2.6% of the sample is held by the ten biggest clonotypes.

About this clone: Its target antigen remains unknown. No base qualities exist here, and no much larger clone lies one base off it.

Clipping removes 3 bases from V and 5 bases from J, with 5 as the unmatched junction base count. CDR1 and CDR2, looked up from the germline V gene, are KGHSH and LQKENI. The CDR3 runs 14 residues from the cysteine to the phenylalanine. The kept DNA is CDR3 alone, 42 bases in frame from the first base. The collaborating institutions used their own protocols to collect whole blood in K2EDTA tubes. For TCRbeta analysis, collaborators shipped samples as frozen whole blood, isolated PBMCs, or DNA extracted from either of those sample types. The sequenced sample was peripheral blood. The sequence joins TRBV18 to TRBJ1-1; 8 of the junction bases match TRBD1. The clonotype originates from a human donor with acute or convalescent COVID-19. The donor label of this sample is uncertain. CDR3 loop: CASSPPTGETEAFF. The DNA is TGTGCCAGCTCACCGCCGACAGGGGAGACTGAAGCTTTCTTT.